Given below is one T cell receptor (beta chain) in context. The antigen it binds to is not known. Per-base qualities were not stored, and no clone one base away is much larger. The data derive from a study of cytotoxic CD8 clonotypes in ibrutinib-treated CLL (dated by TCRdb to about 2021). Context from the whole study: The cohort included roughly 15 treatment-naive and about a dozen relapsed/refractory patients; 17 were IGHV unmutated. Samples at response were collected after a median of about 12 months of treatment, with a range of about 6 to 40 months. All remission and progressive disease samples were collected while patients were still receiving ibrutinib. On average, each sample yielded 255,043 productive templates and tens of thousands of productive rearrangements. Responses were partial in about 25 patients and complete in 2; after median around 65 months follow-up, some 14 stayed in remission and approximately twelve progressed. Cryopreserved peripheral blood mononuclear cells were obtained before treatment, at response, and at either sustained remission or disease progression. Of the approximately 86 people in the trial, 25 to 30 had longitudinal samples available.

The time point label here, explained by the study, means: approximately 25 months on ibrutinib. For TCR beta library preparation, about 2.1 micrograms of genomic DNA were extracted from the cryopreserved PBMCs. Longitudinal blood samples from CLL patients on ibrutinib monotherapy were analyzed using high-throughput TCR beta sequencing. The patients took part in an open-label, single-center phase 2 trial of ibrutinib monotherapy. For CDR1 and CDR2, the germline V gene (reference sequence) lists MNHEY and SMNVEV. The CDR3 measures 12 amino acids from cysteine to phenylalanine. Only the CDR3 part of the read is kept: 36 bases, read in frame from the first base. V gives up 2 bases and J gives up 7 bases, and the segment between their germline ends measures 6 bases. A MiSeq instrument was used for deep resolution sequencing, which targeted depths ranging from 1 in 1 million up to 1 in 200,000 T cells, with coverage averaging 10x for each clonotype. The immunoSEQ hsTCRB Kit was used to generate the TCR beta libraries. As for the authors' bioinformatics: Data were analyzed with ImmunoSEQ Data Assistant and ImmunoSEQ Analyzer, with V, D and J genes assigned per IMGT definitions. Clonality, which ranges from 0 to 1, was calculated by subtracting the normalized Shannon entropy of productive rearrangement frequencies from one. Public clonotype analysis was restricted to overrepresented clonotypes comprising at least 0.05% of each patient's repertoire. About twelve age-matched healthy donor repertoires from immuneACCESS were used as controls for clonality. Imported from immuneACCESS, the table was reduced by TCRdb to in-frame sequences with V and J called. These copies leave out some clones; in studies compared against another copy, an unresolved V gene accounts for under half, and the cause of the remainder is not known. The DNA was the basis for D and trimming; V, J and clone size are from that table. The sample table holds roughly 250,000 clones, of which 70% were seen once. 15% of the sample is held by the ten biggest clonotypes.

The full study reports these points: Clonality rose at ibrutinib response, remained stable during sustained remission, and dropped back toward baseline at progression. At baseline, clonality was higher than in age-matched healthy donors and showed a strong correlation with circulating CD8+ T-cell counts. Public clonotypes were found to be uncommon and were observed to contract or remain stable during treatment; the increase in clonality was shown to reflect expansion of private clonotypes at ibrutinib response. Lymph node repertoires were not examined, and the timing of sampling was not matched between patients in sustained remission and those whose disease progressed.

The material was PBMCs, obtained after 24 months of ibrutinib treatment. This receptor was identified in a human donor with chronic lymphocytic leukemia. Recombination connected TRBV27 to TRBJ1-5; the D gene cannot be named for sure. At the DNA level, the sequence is TGTGCCAGCAGTTTAGGCGGACAGCCCCAGCATTTT. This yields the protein CASSLGGQPQHF.